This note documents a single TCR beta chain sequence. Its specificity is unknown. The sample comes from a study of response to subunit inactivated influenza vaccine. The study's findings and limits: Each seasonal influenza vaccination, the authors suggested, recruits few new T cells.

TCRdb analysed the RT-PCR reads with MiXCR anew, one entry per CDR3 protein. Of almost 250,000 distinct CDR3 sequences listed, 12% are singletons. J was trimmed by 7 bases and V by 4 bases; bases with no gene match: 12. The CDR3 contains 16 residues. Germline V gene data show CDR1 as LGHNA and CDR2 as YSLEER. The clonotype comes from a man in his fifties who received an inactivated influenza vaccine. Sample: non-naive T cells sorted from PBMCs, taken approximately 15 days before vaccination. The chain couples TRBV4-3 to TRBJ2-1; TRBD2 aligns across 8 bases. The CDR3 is CASSPKGTSGPNEQFF. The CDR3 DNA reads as TGCGCCAGCAGCCCCAAAGGTACTAGCGGACCGAATGAGCAGTTCTTC.